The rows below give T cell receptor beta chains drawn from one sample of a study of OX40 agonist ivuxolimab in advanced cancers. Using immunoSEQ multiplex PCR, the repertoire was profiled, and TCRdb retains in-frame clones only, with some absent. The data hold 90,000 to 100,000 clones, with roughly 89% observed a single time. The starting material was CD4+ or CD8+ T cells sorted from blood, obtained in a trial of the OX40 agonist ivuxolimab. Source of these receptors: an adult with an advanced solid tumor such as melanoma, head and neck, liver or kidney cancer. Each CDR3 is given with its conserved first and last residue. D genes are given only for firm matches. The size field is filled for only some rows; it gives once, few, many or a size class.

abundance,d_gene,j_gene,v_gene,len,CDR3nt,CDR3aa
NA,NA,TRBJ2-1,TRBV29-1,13,TGCAGCGTTGAAGTGGTGAGCGGCAATGAGCAGTTCTTC,CSVEVVSGNEQFF
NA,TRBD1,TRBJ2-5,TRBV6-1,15,TGTGCCAGCAGTGAATCGTGGGCAGGGGGAGAGACCCAGTACTTC,CASSESWAGGETQYF
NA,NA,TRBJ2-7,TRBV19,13,TGTGCCAGTAGCCCACATCACTCCTACGAGCAGTACTTC,CASSPHHSYEQYF
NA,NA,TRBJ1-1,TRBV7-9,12,TGTGCCAGCAGCTTATTGGCGGGGTCAGCTTTCTTT,CASSLLAGSAFF
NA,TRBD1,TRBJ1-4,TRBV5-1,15,TGCGCCAGCAGCGGACAGGGGGCCACTAATGAAAAACTGTTTTTT,CASSGQGATNEKLFF
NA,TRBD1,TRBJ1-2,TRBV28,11,TGTGCCACACAGGGGACGTATGGCTACACCTTC,CATQGTYGYTF
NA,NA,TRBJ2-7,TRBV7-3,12,TGTGCCAGCAGCTCGACAGGCTACGAGCAGTACTTC,CASSSTGYEQYF
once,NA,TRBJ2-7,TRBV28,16,TGTGCCAGCAGTTCGCAGGATGGGACGAGGACACACGAGCAGTACTTC,CASSSQDGTRTHEQYF
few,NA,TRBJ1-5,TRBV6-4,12,TGTGCCCGTACCCCGAGCAATCAGCCCCAGCATTTT,CARTPSNQPQHF
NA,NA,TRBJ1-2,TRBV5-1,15,TGCGCCAGCAGCTCCGATCCCGGGACATCTTATGGCTACACCTTC,CASSSDPGTSYGYTF
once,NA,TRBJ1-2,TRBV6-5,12,TGTGCCAGCAGGACTGAGAACTATGGCTACACCTTC,CASRTENYGYTF
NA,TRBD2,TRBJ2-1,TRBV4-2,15,TGTGCCAGCAGCCCGGGACTAGCGGGGGGAAATGAGCAGTTCTTC,CASSPGLAGGNEQFF
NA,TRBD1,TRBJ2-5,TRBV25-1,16,TGTGCCAGCAGCACTGGGGACAGGGGGCGCGGGGAGACCCAGTACTTC,CASSTGDRGRGETQYF
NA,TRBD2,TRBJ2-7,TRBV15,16,TGTGCCACCAGCAGAGATCGGGCTAGCGGCTCCTACGAGCAGTACTTC,CATSRDRASGSYEQYF
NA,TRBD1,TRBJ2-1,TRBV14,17,TGTGCCAGCAGCCGCCAGGGGGCGAGCGGGCGAAGGAATGAGCAGTTCTTC,CASSRQGASGRRNEQFF
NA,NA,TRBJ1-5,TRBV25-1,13,TGTGCCAGCAGTGAATATTCGAATCAGCCCCAGCATTTT,CASSEYSNQPQHF
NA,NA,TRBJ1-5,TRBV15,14,TGTGCCACCAGCAGAGAGGGCAGGTTCATGAGGAAGCATTTT,CATSREGRFMRKHF
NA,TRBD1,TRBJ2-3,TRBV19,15,TGTGCCAGTAGTACTCCGGGACAGGGTCCGGATACGCAGTATTTT,CASSTPGQGPDTQYF
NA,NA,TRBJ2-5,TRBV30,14,TGTGCCTGGAGTTTGGGAGGGGGCCAAGAGACCCAGTACTTC,CAWSLGGGQETQYF
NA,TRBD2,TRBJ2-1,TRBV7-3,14,TGTGCCAGCAGCACACTGGCTAGCGGTAATGAGCAGTTCTTC,CASSTLASGNEQFF
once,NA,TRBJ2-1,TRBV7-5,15,TGTGCCAGCAGCTTAGGCAGGGGGGGATACAATGAGCAGTTCTTC,CASSLGRGGYNEQFF